This TCR beta chain was obtained from a study of blood T cell repertoires in COVID-19. The V gene lost 2 bases and the J gene lost 2 bases, with 10 bases spanning the gap. This CDR3 is built from 14 residues. Germline V gives CDR1 MNHNS, CDR2 SASEGT. Participant age was roughly 18 to 100 years, and participants resided in around 24 US areas. Original processing notes: Nucleated cell number was recorded as an estimate derived from reference gene primer amplification. Repertoires were generated with immunoSEQ multiplex PCR, while TCRdb's copy carries only in-frame clones and drops some. The DNA was the basis for D and trimming; V, J and clone size are from that table. The sample carries fewer than 300,000 clones, roughly 80% recorded once.

This TCR was recovered from a man aged 40-49 years who had been exposed to COVID-19. Sequencing was performed on PBMCs or T cells enriched from blood (not recorded which). The chain links TRBV6-1 to TRBJ2-7; D gene unclear. CDR3 DNA sequence: TGTGCCAGCAGTGAATCGGGTCCAACCTACGAGCAGTACTTC. It specifies CASSESGPTYEQYF.